This T cell receptor (beta chain) came from a study of blood T cell repertoires in COVID-19 (dated by TCRdb to the early 2020s). For context, the study as a whole: Collaborator samples came from the United States, Italy and Spain and covered acute and convalescent phases of COVID-19. The prospective study material was composed of cDNA or gDNA derived from T cells, B-cell-depleted T cells, or PBMCs. The samples were drawn from the first 160 participants of the ongoing ImmuneRACE study and from 1,254 subjects provided by 6 global collaborators. Subjects who had been exposed to COVID-19, were actively infected with it, or had recovered from it provided the deeply sampled blood TCRbeta repertoires that made up the dataset. The sample metadata nearly always contained a de-identified subject ID, COVID-19 status, age in years and sex. Where available, HLA class I and class II types were taken from metadata supplied by the sample provider and were not determined by assay-based typing. A freely available public database, intended as a resource for researchers studying the immune response to SARS-CoV-2, is where the repertoires were released.

TCRbeta CDR3 regions were amplified from genomic DNA using the immunoSEQ Assay, a bias-controlled multiplex PCR. Regarding the original processing steps: The number of nucleated cells in each sample was estimated by amplification of reference gene primers within the assay. To quantify the absolute abundance of each unique TCRbeta CDR3 rearrangement, sequence reads were collapsed and filtered. Productive Simpson clonality was computed per sample as the square root of Simpson's diversity index over productive rearrangements. TCRdb carries this immuneACCESS record with in-frame sequences only. Its versions omit some clonotypes, under half of them owing to an unresolved V gene in the studies checked, with the rest unexplained. The DNA gave D and trimming, while V, J and clone size come from that table. The sample contains fewer than 400,000 clones, over 75% of them found a single time. Over 3.5% of the sample goes to the ten largest clones.

Comments on this clone: Its antigen remains unidentified. Base qualities were left out, and no much larger clone turns up one base away.

Enrolling through a virtual design, the prospective study's participants ranged in age from roughly 18 to 95 years and lived across around 25 United States geographic areas. In the prospective study, participants were assigned to cohorts based on the clinical history participants reported in a screening survey and a study questionnaire. Recovered participants in ImmuneRACE Cohort 3 were defined as having two consecutive negative NP/OP PCR tests, clearance from a healthcare professional, or resolution of symptoms. Each participant in the prospective study had whole blood, serum and a nasopharyngeal or oropharyngeal swab collected by mobile phlebotomists. Participants in the prospective study had the option to provide additional blood draws and questionnaires over a roughly 2-month period. Before DNA extraction, blood samples from the prospective study were shipped at room temperature or frozen.

The research as a whole found: How much clinical and demographic metadata was included differed by source and by participant, and the metadata was provided uncurated.

The sample was PBMCs or T cells enriched from blood (not recorded which). The receptor was derived from a man under 40 who had recovered from COVID-19.

CDR3 loop: CASSYGETVSPQHF. The nucleotide sequence reads as follows: TGTGCCAGCAGTTACGGAGAGACGGTCTCCCCCCAGCATTTT. The rearrangement combines TRBV6-6 with TRBJ1-5, with no D gene named confidently. There are 14 amino acids in the CDR3, from cysteine to phenylalanine inclusive. Only CDR3 DNA is held: 42 bases, read in frame from base 1. V gives up 2 bases and J gives up 10 bases, and the segment between their germline ends measures 15 bases. Per the germline V gene (reference sequence), MNHNY is the CDR1 and SVGAGI is the CDR2.